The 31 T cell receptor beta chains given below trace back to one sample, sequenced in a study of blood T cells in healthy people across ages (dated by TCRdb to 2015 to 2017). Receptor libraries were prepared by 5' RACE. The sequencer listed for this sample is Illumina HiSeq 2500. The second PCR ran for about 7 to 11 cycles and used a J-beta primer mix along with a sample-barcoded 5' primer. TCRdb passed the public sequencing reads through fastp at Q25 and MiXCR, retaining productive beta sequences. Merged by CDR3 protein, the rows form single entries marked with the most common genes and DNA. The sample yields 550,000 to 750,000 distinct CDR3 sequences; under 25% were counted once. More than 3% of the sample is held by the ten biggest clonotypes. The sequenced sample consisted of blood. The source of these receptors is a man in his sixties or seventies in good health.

CDR3 nucleotides: TGCGCCAGCGTTTTGGGACAGGGGGCAAAGGTCGGGGAGCTGTTTTTT. Translation: CASVLGQGAKVGELFF. The V call is TRBV5-1, the J call TRBJ2-2, with 12 bases fitting TRBD1. The V and J ends lost 7 bases and 7 bases, in that order; junction bases with no gene match: 11. The CDR3 covers 16 residues. Germline V gene lookup returns CDR1 SGHRS and CDR2 YFSETQ.

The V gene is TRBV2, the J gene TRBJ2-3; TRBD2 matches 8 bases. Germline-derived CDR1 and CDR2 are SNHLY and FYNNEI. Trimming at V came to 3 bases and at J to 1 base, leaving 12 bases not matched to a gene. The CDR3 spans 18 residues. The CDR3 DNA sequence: TGTGCCAGCAGTGAGGGGGCGGGAGGCCCCTCTGGCACAGATACGCAGTATTTT. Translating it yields CASSEGAGGPSGTDTQYF. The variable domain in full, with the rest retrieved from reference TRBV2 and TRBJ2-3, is EPEVTQTPSHQVTQMGQEVILRCVPISNHLYFYWYRQILGQKVEFLVSFYNNEISEKSEIFDDQFSVERPDGSNFTLKIRSTKLEDSAMYFCASSEGAGGPSGTDTQYFGPGTRLTVL.

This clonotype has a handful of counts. Here the CDR3 reads CASSPTSGGSTDTQYF. CDR3 nucleotide sequence: TGTGCCAGCTCACCGACTAGCGGAGGGAGCACAGATACGCAGTATTTT. The V gene is TRBV18, the J gene TRBJ2-3; TRBD2 agrees at 9 bases. V trimming: 3 bases; J trimming: 0 bases; junction bases outside the gene matches: 4. The V gene's germline CDR1 is KGHSH and CDR2 LQKENI. This CDR3 has 16 amino acids.

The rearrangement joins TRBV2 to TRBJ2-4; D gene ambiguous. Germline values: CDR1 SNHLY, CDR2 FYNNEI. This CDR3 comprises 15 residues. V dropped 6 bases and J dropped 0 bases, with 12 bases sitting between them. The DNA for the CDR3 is TGTGCCAGCAGCTCCCCTAGGGAAGCCAAAAACATTCAGTACTTC. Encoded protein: CASSSPREAKNIQYF.

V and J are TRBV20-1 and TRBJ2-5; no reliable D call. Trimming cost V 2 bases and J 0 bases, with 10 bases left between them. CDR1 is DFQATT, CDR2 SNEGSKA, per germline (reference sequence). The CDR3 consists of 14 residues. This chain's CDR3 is CSARRTTYQETQYF. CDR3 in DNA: TGCAGTGCTAGACGGACCACGTACCAAGAGACCCAGTACTTC.

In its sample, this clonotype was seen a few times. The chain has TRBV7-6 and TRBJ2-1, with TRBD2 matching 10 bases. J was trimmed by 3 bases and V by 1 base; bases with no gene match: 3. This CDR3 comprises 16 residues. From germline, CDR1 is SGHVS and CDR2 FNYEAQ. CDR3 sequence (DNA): TGTGCCAGCAGCTTAGAGGGGACTAGCGACTACAATGAGCAGTTCTTC. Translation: CASSLEGTSDYNEQFF.

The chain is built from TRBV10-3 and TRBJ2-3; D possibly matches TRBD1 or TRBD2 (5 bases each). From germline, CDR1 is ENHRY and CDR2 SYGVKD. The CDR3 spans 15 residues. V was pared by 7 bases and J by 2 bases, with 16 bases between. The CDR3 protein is CAINKGAEDTDTQYF. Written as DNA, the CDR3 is TGTGCCATCAACAAAGGGGCGGAGGACACAGATACGCAGTATTTT.

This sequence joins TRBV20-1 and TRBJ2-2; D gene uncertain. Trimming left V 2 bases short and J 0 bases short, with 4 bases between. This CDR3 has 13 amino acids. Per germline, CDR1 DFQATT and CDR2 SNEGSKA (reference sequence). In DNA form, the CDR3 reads TGCAGTGCTAGACAACCGAACACCGGGGAGCTGTTTTTT. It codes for CSARQPNTGELFF.

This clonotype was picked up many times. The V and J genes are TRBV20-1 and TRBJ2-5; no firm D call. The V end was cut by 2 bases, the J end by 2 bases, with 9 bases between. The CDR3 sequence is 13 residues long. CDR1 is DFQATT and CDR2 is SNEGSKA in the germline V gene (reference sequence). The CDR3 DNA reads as TGCAGTGCTAGACAGTCTAGTCAAGAGACCCAGTACTTC. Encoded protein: CSARQSSQETQYF.

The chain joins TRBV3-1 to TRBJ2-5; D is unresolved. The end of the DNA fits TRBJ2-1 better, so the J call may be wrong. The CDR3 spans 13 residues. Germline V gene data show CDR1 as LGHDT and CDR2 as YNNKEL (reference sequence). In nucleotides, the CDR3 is TGTGCCAGCAGCCAATTAGAGGTCAGTGAGCAGTTCTTC. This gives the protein CASSQLEVSEQFF.

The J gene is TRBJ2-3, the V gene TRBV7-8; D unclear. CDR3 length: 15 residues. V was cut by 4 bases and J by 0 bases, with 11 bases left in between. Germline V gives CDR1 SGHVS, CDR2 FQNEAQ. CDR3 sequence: CASSSQGPSTDTQYF. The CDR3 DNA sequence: TGTGCCAGCAGCTCCCAAGGCCCAAGCACAGATACGCAGTATTTT.

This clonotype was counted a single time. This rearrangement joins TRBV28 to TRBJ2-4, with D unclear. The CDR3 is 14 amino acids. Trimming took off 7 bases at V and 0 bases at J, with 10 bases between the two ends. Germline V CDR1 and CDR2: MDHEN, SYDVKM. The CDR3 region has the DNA TGTGCCAGCACCTTACTTAGAGCCAAAAACATTCAGTACTTC. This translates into CASTLLRAKNIQYF.

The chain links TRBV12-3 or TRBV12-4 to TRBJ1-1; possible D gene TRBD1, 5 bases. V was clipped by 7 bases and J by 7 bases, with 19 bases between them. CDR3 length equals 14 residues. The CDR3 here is CASTTRGVKGEAFF. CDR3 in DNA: TGTGCCAGCACCACGCGGGGGGTAAAGGGTGAAGCTTTCTTT.

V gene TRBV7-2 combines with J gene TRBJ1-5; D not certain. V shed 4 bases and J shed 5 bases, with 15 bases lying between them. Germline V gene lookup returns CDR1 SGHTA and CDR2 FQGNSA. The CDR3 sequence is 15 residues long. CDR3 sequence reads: CASSSPNGRHQPQHF. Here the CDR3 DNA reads TGTGCCAGCAGCTCCCCCAACGGAAGGCATCAGCCCCAGCATTTT.

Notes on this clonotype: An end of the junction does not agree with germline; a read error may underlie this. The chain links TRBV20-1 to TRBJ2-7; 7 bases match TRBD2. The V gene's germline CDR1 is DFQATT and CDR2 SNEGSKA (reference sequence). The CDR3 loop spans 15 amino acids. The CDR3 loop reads CSARDGGRTPYEQYF. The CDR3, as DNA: TGCAGCGCTAGAGACGGCGGGAGAACCCCCTACGAGCAGTACTTC.

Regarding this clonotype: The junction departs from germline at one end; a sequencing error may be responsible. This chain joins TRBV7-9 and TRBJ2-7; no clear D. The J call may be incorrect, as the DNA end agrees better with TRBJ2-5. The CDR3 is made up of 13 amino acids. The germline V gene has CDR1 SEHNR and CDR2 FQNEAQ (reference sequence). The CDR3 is CAGSQGSLETQYF. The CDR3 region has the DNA TGTGCCGGCAGCCAAGGGTCGCTAGAGACCCAGTACTTC.

As DNA, the CDR3 is TGCAGTGCTAGAGATCGGGACGGGAGGATTCAAGAGACCCAGTACTTC. Translated: CSARDRDGRIQETQYF. This sequence joins TRBV20-1 and TRBJ2-5; 7 nucleotides match TRBD2. CDR3 size: 16 residues. Germline V gene sequence: CDR1 DFQATT, CDR2 SNEGSKA (reference sequence). Trimming took 0 bases from V and 2 from J; bases not matched to a gene: 9.

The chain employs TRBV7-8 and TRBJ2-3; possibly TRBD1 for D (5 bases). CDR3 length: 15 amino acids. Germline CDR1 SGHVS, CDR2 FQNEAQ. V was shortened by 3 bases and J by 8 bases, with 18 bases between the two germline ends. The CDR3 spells CASSLDDSPPGTQYF. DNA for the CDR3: TGTGCCAGCAGCTTGGATGACAGTCCTCCGGGTACGCAGTATTTT.

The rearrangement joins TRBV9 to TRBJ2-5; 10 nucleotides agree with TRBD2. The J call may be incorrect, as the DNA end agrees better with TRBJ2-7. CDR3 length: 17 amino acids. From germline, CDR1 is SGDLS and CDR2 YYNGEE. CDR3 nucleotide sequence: TGTGCCAGCAGCGTAGGTCCGACAACTAGCGGGAACGACGAGCAGTACTTC. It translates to CASSVGPTTSGNDEQYF.

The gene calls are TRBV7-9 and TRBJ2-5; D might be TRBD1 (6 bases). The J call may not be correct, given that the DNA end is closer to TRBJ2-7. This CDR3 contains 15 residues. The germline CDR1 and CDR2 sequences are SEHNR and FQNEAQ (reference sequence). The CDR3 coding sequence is TGTGCCAGCAGCCAACCCCTGACAGGTACCCCCGAGCAGTACTTC. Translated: CASSQPLTGTPEQYF.

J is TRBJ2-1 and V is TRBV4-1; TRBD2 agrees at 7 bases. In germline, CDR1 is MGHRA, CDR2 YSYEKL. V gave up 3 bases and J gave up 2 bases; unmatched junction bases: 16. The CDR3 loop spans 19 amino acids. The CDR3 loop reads CASSQGRVFGSGTYNEQFF. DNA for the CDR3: TGCGCCAGCAGCCAGGGACGTGTGTTTGGAAGCGGGACCTACAATGAGCAGTTCTTC.

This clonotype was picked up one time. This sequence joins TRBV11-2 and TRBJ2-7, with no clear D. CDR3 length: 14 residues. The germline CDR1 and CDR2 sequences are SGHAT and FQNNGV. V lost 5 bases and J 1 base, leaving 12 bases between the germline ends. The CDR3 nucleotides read TGTGCCAGCAGCCGAGTGACTGGGTCCTACGAGCAGTACTTC. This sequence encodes CASSRVTGSYEQYF.

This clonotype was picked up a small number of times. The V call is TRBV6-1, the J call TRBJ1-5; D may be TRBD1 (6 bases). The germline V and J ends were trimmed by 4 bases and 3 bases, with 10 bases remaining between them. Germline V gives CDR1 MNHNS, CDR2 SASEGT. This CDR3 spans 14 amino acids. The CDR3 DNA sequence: TGTGCCAGCAGTGTAAGGGGGGCCAATCAGCCCCAGCATTTT. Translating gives CASSVRGANQPQHF.

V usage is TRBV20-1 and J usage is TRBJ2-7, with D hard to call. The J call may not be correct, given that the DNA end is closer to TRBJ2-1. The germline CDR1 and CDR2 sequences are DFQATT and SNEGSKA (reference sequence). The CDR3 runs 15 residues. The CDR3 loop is CSARDPSRGANEQFF. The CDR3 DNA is TGCAGTGCTAGAGATCCCAGCAGAGGAGCAAATGAGCAGTTCTTC.

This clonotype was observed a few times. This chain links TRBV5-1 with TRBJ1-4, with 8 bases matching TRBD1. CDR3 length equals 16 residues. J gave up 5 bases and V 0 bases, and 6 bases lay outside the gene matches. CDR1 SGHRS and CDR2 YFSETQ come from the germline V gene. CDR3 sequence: CASSLGTGQLNEKLFF. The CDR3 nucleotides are TGCGCCAGCAGCTTGGGGACAGGGCAACTCAATGAAAAACTGTTTTTT.

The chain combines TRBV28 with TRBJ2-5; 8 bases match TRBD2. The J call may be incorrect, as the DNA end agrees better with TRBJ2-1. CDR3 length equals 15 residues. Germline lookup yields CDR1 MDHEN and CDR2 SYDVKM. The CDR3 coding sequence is TGTGCCAGCAGTTCTCCGGGACTAGGCTTACATGAGCAGTTCTTC. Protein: CASSSPGLGLHEQFF.

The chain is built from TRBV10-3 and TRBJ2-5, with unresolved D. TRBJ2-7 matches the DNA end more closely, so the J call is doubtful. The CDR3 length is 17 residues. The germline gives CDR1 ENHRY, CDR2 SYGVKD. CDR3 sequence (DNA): TGTGCCATCAGTGAGTCTGTGGAAGCCCCACAATTTTACGAGCAGTACTTC. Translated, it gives CAISESVEAPQFYEQYF.

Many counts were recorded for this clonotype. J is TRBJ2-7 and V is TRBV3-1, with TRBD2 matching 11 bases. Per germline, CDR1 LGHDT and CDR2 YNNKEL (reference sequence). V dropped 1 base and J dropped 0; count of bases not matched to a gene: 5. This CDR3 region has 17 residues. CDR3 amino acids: CASSQALAGGYSYEQYF. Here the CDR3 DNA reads TGTGCCAGCAGCCAAGCTCTAGCGGGAGGCTACTCCTACGAGCAGTACTTC.

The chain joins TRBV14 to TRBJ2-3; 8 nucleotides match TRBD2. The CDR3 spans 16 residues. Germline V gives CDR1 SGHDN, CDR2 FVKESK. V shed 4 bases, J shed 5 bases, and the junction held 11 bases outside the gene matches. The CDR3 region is CASSRPNGRAGDTQYF. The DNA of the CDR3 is TGTGCCAGCAGCCGTCCCAACGGGAGGGCGGGAGATACGCAGTATTTT.

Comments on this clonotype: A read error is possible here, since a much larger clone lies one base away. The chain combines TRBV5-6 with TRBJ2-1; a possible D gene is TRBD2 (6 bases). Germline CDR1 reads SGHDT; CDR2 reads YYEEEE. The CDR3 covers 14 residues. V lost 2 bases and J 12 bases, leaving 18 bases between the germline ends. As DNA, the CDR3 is TGTGCCAGCAGCTTTGGTTTTTCGGACTATGGGCAGTTCTTC. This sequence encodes CASSFGFSDYGQFF.

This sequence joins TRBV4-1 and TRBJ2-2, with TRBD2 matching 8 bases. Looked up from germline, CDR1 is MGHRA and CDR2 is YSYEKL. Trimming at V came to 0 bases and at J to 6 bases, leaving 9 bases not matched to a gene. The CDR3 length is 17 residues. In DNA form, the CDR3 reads TGCGCCAGCAGCCAAGATATGGTGCGGGAGGCTGCCGGGGAGCTGTTTTTT. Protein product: CASSQDMVREAAGELFF.